These 6 T cell receptor beta chains were all obtained from the same sample, sequenced in a study of regulatory T cells in long-lasting Graves disease. Investigators prepared the TCR beta libraries by applying iRepertoire HTBI primers and Arm-PCR of CDR3 regions. TCRdb independently ran MiXCR on the multiplex PCR reads; one entry per CDR3 protein. The sample shows a few hundred thousand distinct CDR3 sequences, 16% of them seen only once. The time point: newly diagnosed GD, antithyroid drugs for less than 3 months. PBMCs were the source of the RNA used for TCR sequencing. These data were likewise used in another study, on T cells in Graves' hyperthyroidism and ophthalmopathy.

The sequencing here drew on peripheral blood mononuclear cells (PBMCs), taken at new diagnosis, from a patient treated with antithyroid drugs. These receptors were taken from a man in his forties with Graves disease.

As to this clonotype: This likely stems from a read error, as it lies one base from a far larger clone. The chain joins TRBV4-2 to TRBJ2-3; either TRBD1 or TRBD2 may supply D (6 bases each). TRBJ2-5 explains the end of the DNA better; the J call may be wrong. The germline V gene encodes CDR1 LGHNA and CDR2 YNFKEQ. The CDR3 runs to 13 residues. Here the CDR3 reads CAISDSGAETQYF. The CDR3 DNA follows: TGTGCCATCAGTGACTCGGGGGCAGAGACCCAGTACTTC.

The rearrangement links TRBV20-1 to TRBJ2-7, with unresolved D. Deletions cut 4 bases from V and 4 bases from J, with 8 bases between. There are 11 residues in the CDR3. Germline CDR1 DFQATT, CDR2 SNEGSKA (reference sequence). The CDR3 spells CSAISGYEQYF. The DNA for the CDR3 is TGCAGTGCTATCAGTGGTTACGAGCAGTACTTC.

This clonotype was seen many times. The V call is TRBV18, the J call TRBJ2-1, with D possibly being TRBD1 (5 bases). Germline CDR1 and CDR2: KGHSH and LQKENI. The CDR3 loop spans 13 amino acids. V gave up 3 bases and J gave up 8 bases, with 11 bases separating them. DNA of the CDR3: TGTGCCAGCTCACCGGGCAGGGCCCATGAGCAGTTCTTC. Protein product: CASSPGRAHEQFF. Looking up the rest from reference TRBV18 and TRBJ2-1 gives the full variable domain: NAGVMQNPRHLVRRRGQEARLRCSPMKGHSHVYWYRQLPEEGLKFMVYLQKENIIDESGMPKERFSAEFPKEGPSILRIQQVVRGDSAAYFCASSPGRAHEQFFGPGTRLTVL.

This clonotype was recorded at least ten times. The chain couples TRBV18 to TRBJ1-4, with D hard to call. Between the trimmed V and J ends, which lost 3 bases and 2 bases, there was a span of 7 bases. CDR1 is KGHSH and CDR2 is LQKENI in the germline V gene. The CDR3 runs 14 residues. The CDR3, as DNA: TGTGCCAGCTCACCTTCGGGGACTAATGAAAAACTGTTTTTT. This encodes CASSPSGTNEKLFF.

The rearrangement joins TRBV6-1 to TRBJ1-1, with a weak D call TRBD1 (5 bases). Germline CDR1 and CDR2: MNHNS and SASEGT. V dropped 11 bases and J dropped 2 bases, with 15 bases sitting between them. There are 13 residues in the CDR3. The CDR3: CASGTKPNTEAFF. For the CDR3, the DNA is TGTGCCTCTGGGACGAAACCTAACACTGAAGCTTTCTTT.

V and J are TRBV20-1 and TRBJ1-5, with D perhaps matching TRBD1 (6 bases). From germline, CDR1 is DFQATT and CDR2 SNEGSKA (reference sequence). With 3 bases removed from V and 5 bases from J, the gap between germline ends came to 17 bases. CDR3 size: 15 residues. The chain's CDR3 is CSASDHREVYQPQHF. DNA for the CDR3: TGCAGTGCTAGCGACCACAGGGAAGTTTATCAGCCCCAGCATTTT.